Listed here are 5 T cell receptor beta chains from one sample, sequenced in a study of T cells in Graves' hyperthyroidism and ophthalmopathy. Regions amplified from RNA transcripts were the TCR beta CDR3 regions. When the TCR CDR3 underwent first-round RT-PCR, the HTBI primer set was used. TCRdb ran MiXCR on the multiplex PCR reads and lists one entry per CDR3 protein. The data show about 720,000 distinct CDR3 sequences, 15% to 20% seen once. What was sequenced was blood. The receptors here all came from a man between 18 and 29 years old with Graves' hyperthyroidism.

This clonotype was seen only once. CDR3 nucleotide sequence: TGTGCCAGCAGCCCACTAGCGGAAGCCTACAATGAGCAGTTCTTC. It is translated as CASSPLAEAYNEQFF. The V and J genes are TRBV28 and TRBJ2-1; 8 bases line up with TRBD2. The CDR3 length is 15 residues. After removal of 6 bases from V and 2 bases from J, the junction contained 6 bases not matched to a gene. CDR1 and CDR2 from the germline V gene are MDHEN and SYDVKM. The full variable domain, in which reference TRBV28 and TRBJ2-1 provide the parts outside the CDR3, is DVKVTQSSRYLVKRTGEKVFLECVQDMDHENMFWYRQDPGLGLRLIYFSYDVKMKEKGDIPEGYSVSREKKERFSLILESASTNQTSMYLCASSPLAEAYNEQFFGPGTRLTVL.

V and J are TRBV19 and TRBJ2-1; tentatively, D is TRBD2 (5 bases). The CDR3 contains 13 residues. CDR1 is LNHDA, CDR2 SQIVND, per germline (reference sequence). Between the trimmed V and J ends, which lost 1 base and 9 bases, there was a span of 10 bases. The CDR3 spells CASSIGSGGEQFF. CDR3 DNA: TGTGCCAGTAGTATAGGATCCGGAGGTGAGCAGTTCTTC.

This clonotype was seen a few times. Just one base apart from a much larger clone, this may be a read error. This rearrangement joins TRBV27 to TRBJ2-6, with D possibly matching TRBD1 (5 bases). The CDR3 contains 16 residues. Germline-derived CDR1 and CDR2 are MNHEY and SMNVEV (reference sequence). The CDR3 here is CASSGLRNSGANALTF. Written as DNA, the CDR3 is TGTGCCAGCAGTGGCCTACGGAACTCTGGGGCCAACGCCCTGACTTTC.

This clonotype was seen a few times. The chain carries TRBV5-1 and TRBJ2-1, with TRBD2 matching over 13 bases. This CDR3 spans 17 amino acids. Germline V gives CDR1 SGHRS, CDR2 YFSETQ. Losses at the gene ends were 4 bases for V and 2 bases for J; bases not matched to a gene: 6. The CDR3 sequence is CASSPGTSGMAYNEQFF. The CDR3 nucleotides read TGCGCCAGCAGCCCCGGGACTAGCGGGATGGCCTACAATGAGCAGTTCTTC.

The chain links TRBV10-2 to TRBJ2-1; D is unclear. CDR3 size: 12 residues. The V end lost 7 bases, the J end lost 6 bases, and 10 bases lay between the germline ends. The germline V gene encodes CDR1 WSHSY and CDR2 SAAADI. The CDR3 is CASMNMPNEQFF. The DNA for the CDR3 is TGCGCCAGCATGAATATGCCCAATGAGCAGTTCTTC.